These 22 T cell receptor beta chains originate from one sample sequenced in a study of T-cell reconstitution after alpha-beta-depleted transplantation in children listed by TCRdb under 2016. Libraries were made using PCR. Instrument used: Illumina HiSeq 2500. TCR libraries were prepared with molecular barcoding, using unique molecular identifiers to normalize TCRbeta repertoire quantification. TCRdb reprocessed the public reads (quality trimming at Q25 with fastp, clone calling with MiXCR) and kept in-frame beta chains. Identical CDR3 proteins give one entry, which carries the most common genes and DNA. Within this sample are about 460,000 distinct CDR3 sequences, with about 10% of them counted one time only. The ten largest account for 14% of the sample. The treatment or condition label on this specimen signifies: allogeneic hematopoietic cell transplantation with graft depleted of TCRalphabeta T cells and CD19 B cells.

Specimen: PBMCs, mostly from graft donor cells, collected 180 days after TCRalphabeta/CD19-depleted stem cell transplant. The receptors shown here come from a female patient aged 2-9 years who had a stem cell transplant for aplastic anemia, so the T cells may come from the graft donor.

This clonotype was seen many times. V is TRBV7-2 and J is TRBJ2-7; D possibly corresponds to TRBD1 (5 bases). This CDR3 has 15 residues. Germline V CDR1 and CDR2: SGHTA, FQGNSA. V shed 2 bases and J shed 0 bases, with 11 bases lying between them. CDR3 residues: CASSLRGIGSYEQYF. CDR3 sequence (DNA): TGTGCCAGCAGCTTAAGGGGCATCGGCTCCTACGAGCAGTACTTC.

The chain joins TRBV11-2 to TRBJ2-3; weak D call: TRBD1 (6 bases). Germline V lookup: CDR1 SGHAT, CDR2 FQNNGV. The CDR3 consists of 16 residues. The V end was cut by 5 bases, the J end by 5 bases, with 20 bases between. The CDR3 is CASSHTLPIGGDTQYF. The CDR3 DNA sequence: TGTGCCAGCAGCCATACCCTGCCGATAGGGGGAGATACGCAGTATTTT.

This clonotype was observed a few times. The rearrangement links TRBV9 to TRBJ2-7; 8 bases are a match to TRBD2. V trimming: 0 bases; J trimming: 3 bases; junction bases outside the gene matches: 5. Germline CDR1 and CDR2: SGDLS and YYNGEE. The CDR3 contains 15 residues. CDR3 coding DNA: TGTGCCAGCAGCGTAGGGCCTAGCGGGTTCTACGAGCAGTACTTC. Translated, it gives CASSVGPSGFYEQYF.

This sequence joins TRBV20-1 and TRBJ2-2, with 8 bases fitting TRBD2. CDR1 and CDR2 from the germline V gene are DFQATT and SNEGSKA (reference sequence). The length of the CDR3 is 16 residues. Trimming at V came to 1 base and at J to 3 bases, leaving 7 bases not matched to a gene. The CDR3 region has the DNA TGCAGTGCTAGAGGCTTCCGGGAGGGAGACACCGGGGAGCTGTTTTTT. This codes for CSARGFREGDTGELFF.

This clonotype occurred a few times. V and J are TRBV9 and TRBJ2-2, with TRBD1 matching over 7 bases. Germline V gene data show CDR1 as SGDLS and CDR2 as YYNGEE. Unmatched junction bases numbered 18, after V lost 4 bases and J lost 0 bases. The CDR3 totals 20 residues. The CDR3 DNA reads as TGTGCCAGCAGCTCCCTCCCTGGACAGGCGAAGTTCGCGAACACCGGGGAGCTGTTTTTT. Translation gives CASSSLPGQAKFANTGELFF.

This sequence joins TRBV4-3 and TRBJ2-1, with 8 bases fitting TRBD1. After removal of 0 bases from V and 1 base from J, the junction contained 14 bases not matched to a gene. Germline V gene data show CDR1 as LGHNA and CDR2 as YSLEER. This CDR3 has 20 residues. CDR3 DNA: TGCGCCAGCAGCCAAGACCTCTTTGTGTGGACAGGGAGGTCCTACAATGAGCAGTTCTTC. It is translated as CASSQDLFVWTGRSYNEQFF.

This sequence joins TRBV28 and TRBJ2-5, with TRBD2 identical over 14 bases. J gave up 0 bases and V 10 bases, and 22 bases lay outside the gene matches. The germline CDR1 and CDR2 sequences are MDHEN and SYDVKM. The CDR3 has 21 amino acids. The CDR3 DNA follows: TGTGCCACCAAGTTTGGGGTCTGGACTAGCGGGAGGCTCAGAAACCAAGAGACCCAGTACTTC. This codes for CATKFGVWTSGRLRNQETQYF.

This clonotype has a handful of counts. The chain combines TRBV7-2 with TRBJ1-5; D ambiguous. V gave up 6 bases and J gave up 6 bases, with 12 bases separating them. CDR1 is SGHTA, CDR2 FQGNSA, per germline. This CDR3 is 13 amino acids long. The CDR3 protein is CASSEARSQPQHF. CDR3 nucleotides: TGTGCCAGCAGTGAGGCAAGGAGTCAGCCCCAGCATTTT.

In this sample, this clonotype turned up a few times. J is TRBJ2-6 and V is TRBV27, with TRBD2 identical over 7 bases. There are 15 residues in the CDR3. From germline, CDR1 is MNHEY and CDR2 SMNVEV (reference sequence). V lost 2 bases, J lost 4 bases, and 2 bases stayed unmatched. The CDR3 nucleotides are TGTGCCAGCAGTTTACGGGAGGCGGGGGCCAACGTCCTGACTTTC. Translating gives CASSLREAGANVLTF.

This sequence joins TRBV19 and TRBJ2-2; 9 nucleotides agree with TRBD2. The CDR3 is 16 amino acids. After removal of 7 bases from V and 5 bases from J, the junction contained 11 bases not matched to a gene. The germline CDR1 and CDR2 sequences are LNHDA and SQIVND (reference sequence). The CDR3 reads CASNRGREGRTGELFF. The CDR3, as DNA: TGTGCCAGTAATCGGGGGCGGGAGGGCCGAACCGGGGAGCTGTTTTTT.

The genes are TRBV9 and TRBJ2-3, with 10 bases lining up with TRBD2. CDR3 size: 16 residues. Trimming cost V 0 bases and J 0 bases; bases outside gene matches: 1. The germline V gene encodes CDR1 SGDLS and CDR2 YYNGEE. CDR3 DNA sequence: TGTGCCAGCAGCGTAGATAGCGGGAGGAGCACAGATACGCAGTATTTT. It translates to CASSVDSGRSTDTQYF.

This clonotype was observed many times. The genes are TRBV11-2 and TRBJ2-1; D may be TRBD2 (5 bases). CDR3 length: 11 amino acids. CDR1 is SGHAT and CDR2 is FQNNGV in the germline V gene. V lost 8 bases and J 8 bases, leaving 10 bases between the germline ends. Written as DNA, the CDR3 is TGTGCCAGCCTAGCCTGGGATGAGCAGTTCTTC. This translates into CASLAWDEQFF.

The chain combines TRBV6-1 with TRBJ2-1; D perhaps matches TRBD2 (6 bases). Trimming took off 10 bases at V and 7 bases at J, with 20 bases between the two ends. The CDR3 length is 14 residues. Germline CDR1 and CDR2: MNHNS and SASEGT. Here the CDR3 DNA reads TGTGCCACCAATAAAGGGGACTCCCAGAATGAGCAGTTCTTC. Translated: CATNKGDSQNEQFF.

This clonotype has a count of ten or more. The V and J genes are TRBV12-3 or TRBV12-4 and TRBJ2-7; D is ambiguous. The ends were cut back, 6 bases at V and 0 bases at J, with 9 bases in the middle. This CDR3 region has 13 residues. Written as DNA, the CDR3 is TGTGCCAGCAGAGGTCGAGGCTCCTACGAGCAGTACGTC. The encoded protein is CASRGRGSYEQYV.

Turning to this clonotype: Being one base from a much bigger clone, this may be a read error. The chain uses TRBV28 and TRBJ2-7; TRBD2 matches 14 bases. Germline V gene sequence: CDR1 MDHEN, CDR2 SYDVKM. The CDR3 loop spans 17 amino acids. The CDR3 DNA reads as TGTGCCAGCAGTTCCGGACTAGCGGGAGGACCCTCCTCCGAGCAGTACTTC. Encoded protein: CASSSGLAGGPSSEQYF.

This sequence joins TRBV10-3 and TRBJ2-3; TRBD2 matches at 10 bases. The CDR3 length is 16 residues. The trim removed 3 bases at V and 4 bases at J, leaving 7 bases unmatched. CDR1 is ENHRY and CDR2 is SYGVKD in the germline V gene. This CDR3 is CAISEAPSGRPDTQYF. The CDR3 DNA reads TGTGCCATCAGTGAAGCCCCTAGCGGGAGACCAGATACGCAGTATTTT.

This clonotype was observed a handful of times. J is TRBJ2-1 and V is TRBV7-2, with a possible D match to TRBD2 (6 bases). V lost 5 bases to trimming and J lost 7 bases, with 12 bases between them. Germline V lookup: CDR1 SGHTA, CDR2 FQGNSA. The CDR3 contains 13 residues. The CDR3 nucleotides are TGTGCCAGCAGCCATTGGACTACAAATGAGCAGTTCTTC. This codes for CASSHWTTNEQFF.

This clonotype was observed a few times. This chain links TRBV20-1 with TRBJ2-4, with D hard to call. Trimming cost V 0 bases and J 0 bases, with 6 bases left between them. The CDR3 covers 14 residues. Germline V gene sequence: CDR1 DFQATT, CDR2 SNEGSKA (reference sequence). The CDR3 region is CSARELRAKNIQYF. CDR3 sequence (DNA): TGCAGTGCTAGAGAGCTAAGAGCCAAAAACATTCAGTACTTC.

This clonotype has only one observation. The chain joins TRBV24-1 to TRBJ2-2; 7 positions agree with TRBD2. Per the germline V gene, CDR1 is KGHDR and CDR2 is SFDVKD. The CDR3 contains 16 residues. The CDR3: CGASDLRRERSGELFF. Written as DNA, the CDR3 is TGTGGCGCCAGTGATTTGCGGCGGGAGCGAAGCGGGGAGCTGTTTTTT.

This clonotype was recorded many times. The chain employs TRBV12-3 or TRBV12-4 and TRBJ1-1; possible D gene TRBD1, 5 bases. Trimming cost V 6 bases and J 12 bases, with 23 bases left between them. The CDR3 has 14 amino acids. The CDR3 DNA follows: TGTGCCAGCAGCTGGGGAGGGGACTTCGGGGCAACTTTCTTT. This codes for CASSWGGDFGATFF.

This clonotype has more than one count but fewer than ten. This sequence joins TRBV5-1 and TRBJ2-3, with D possibly TRBD1 on 6 matching bases. The CDR3 is 15 residues long. V lost 4 bases, J lost 2 bases, and 14 bases lay in between. Germline CDR1 SGHRS, CDR2 YFSETQ. CDR3 sequence reads: CASSPRGQTTDTQYF. The CDR3 DNA sequence: TGCGCCAGCAGCCCCCGTGGACAGACCACAGATACGCAGTATTTT.

The rearrangement joins TRBV20-1 to TRBJ1-2; weak D call: TRBD1 (6 bases). The CDR3 length is 14 residues. Germline CDR1 reads DFQATT; CDR2 reads SNEGSKA (reference sequence). The V end lost 6 bases, the J end lost 4 bases, and 18 bases lay between the germline ends. Here the CDR3 reads CSARQVKAFYGYTF. The CDR3 region has the DNA TGCAGTGCAAGACAGGTGAAGGCCTTCTATGGCTACACCTTC.